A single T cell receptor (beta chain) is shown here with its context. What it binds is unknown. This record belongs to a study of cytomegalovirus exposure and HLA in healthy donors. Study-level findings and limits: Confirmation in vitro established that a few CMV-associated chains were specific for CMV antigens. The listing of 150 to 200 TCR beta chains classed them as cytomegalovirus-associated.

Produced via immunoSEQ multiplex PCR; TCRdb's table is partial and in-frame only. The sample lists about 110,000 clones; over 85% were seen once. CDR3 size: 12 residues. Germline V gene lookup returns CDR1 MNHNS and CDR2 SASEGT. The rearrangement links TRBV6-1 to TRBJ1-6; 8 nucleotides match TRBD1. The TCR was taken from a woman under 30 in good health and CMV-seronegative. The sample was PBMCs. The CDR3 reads CATDRENSPLHF. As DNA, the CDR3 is TGTGCAACGGACAGGGAAAATTCACCCCTCCACTTT.